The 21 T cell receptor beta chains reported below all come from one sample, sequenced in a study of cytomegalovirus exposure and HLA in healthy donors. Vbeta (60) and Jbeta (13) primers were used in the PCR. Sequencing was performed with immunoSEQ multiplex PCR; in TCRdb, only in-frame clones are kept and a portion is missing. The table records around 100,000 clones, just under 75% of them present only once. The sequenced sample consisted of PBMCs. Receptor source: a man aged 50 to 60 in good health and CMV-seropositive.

CDR3 nucleotide sequence: TGTGCCAGCAGCCCGAACAGGGGGCGCGGCACCGGGGAGCTGTTTTTT. It is translated as CASSPNRGRGTGELFF. The rearrangement uses TRBV5-4 and TRBJ2-2, with 9 nucleotides matching TRBD1. After removal of 4 bases from V and 4 bases from J, the junction contained 8 bases not matched to a gene. The CDR3 extends over 16 amino acids. The germline V gene has CDR1 SGHNT and CDR2 YYREEE (reference sequence).

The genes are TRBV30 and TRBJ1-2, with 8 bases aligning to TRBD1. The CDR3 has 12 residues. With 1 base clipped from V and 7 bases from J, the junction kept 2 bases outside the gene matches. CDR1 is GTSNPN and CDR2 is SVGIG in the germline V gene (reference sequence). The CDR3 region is CAWSAGGGGYTF. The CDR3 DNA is TGTGCCTGGAGTGCAGGGGGCGGTGGCTACACCTTC. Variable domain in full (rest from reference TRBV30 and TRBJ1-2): SQTIHQWPATLVQPVGSPLSLECTVEGTSNPNLYWYRQAAGRGLQLLFYSVGIGQISSEVPQNLSASRPQDRQFILSSKKLLLSDSGFYLCAWSAGGGGYTFGSGTRLTVV.

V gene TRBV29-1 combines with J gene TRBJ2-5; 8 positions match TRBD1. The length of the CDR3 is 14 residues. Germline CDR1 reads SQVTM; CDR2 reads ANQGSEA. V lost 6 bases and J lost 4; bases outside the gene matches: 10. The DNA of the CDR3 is TGCAGCGTCCCAGTCCAGGGGGCCGGAGAGACCCAGTACTTC. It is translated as CSVPVQGAGETQYF.

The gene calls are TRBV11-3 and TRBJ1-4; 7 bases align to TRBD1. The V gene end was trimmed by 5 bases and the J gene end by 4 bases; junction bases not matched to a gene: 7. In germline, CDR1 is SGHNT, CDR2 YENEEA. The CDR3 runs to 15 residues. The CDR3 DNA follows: TGTGCCAGCAGCCTTAGGGACAGTATTAATGAAAAACTGTTTTTT. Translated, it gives CASSLRDSINEKLFF.

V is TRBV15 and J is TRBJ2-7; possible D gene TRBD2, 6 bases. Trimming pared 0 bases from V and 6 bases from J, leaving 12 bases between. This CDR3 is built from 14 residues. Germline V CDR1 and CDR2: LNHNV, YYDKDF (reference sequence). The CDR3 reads CATSRDLAIGEQYF. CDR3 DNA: TGTGCCACCAGCAGAGACCTAGCGATTGGCGAGCAGTACTTC.

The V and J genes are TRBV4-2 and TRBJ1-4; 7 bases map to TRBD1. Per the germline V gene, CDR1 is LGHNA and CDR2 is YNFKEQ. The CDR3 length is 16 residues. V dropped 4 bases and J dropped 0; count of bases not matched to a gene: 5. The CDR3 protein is CASSLTGTATNEKLFF. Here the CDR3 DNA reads TGTGCCAGCAGCCTCACTGGGACAGCAACTAATGAAAAACTGTTTTTT.

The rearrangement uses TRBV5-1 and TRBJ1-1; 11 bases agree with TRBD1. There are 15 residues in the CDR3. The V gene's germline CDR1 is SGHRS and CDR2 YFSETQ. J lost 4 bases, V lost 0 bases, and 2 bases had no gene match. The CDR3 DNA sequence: TGCGCCAGCAGCTTGGGGACAGGGGGCTTCACTGAAGCTTTCTTT. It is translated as CASSLGTGGFTEAFF.

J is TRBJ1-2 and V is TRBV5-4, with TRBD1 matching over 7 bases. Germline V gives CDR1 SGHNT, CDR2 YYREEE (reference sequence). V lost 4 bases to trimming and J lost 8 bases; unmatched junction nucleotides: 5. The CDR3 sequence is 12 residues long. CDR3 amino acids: CASSDRVGGYTF. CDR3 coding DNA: TGTGCCAGCAGCGACAGGGTAGGCGGCTACACCTTC.

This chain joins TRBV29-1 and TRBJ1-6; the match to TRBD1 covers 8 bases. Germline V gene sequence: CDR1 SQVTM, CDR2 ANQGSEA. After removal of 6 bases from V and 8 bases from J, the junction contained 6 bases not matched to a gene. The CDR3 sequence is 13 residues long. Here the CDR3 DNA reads TGCAGCGTCGGACAGGGCGGCGATTCACCCCTCCACTTT. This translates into CSVGQGGDSPLHF.

The CDR3 reads CASSGAGVYTDTQYF. In nucleotides, the CDR3 is TGTGCCAGCAGTGGAGCGGGAGTTTACACAGATACGCAGTATTTT. This chain uses TRBV6-1 with TRBJ2-3, with TRBD2 identical over 8 bases. Germline V lookup: CDR1 MNHNS, CDR2 SASEGT. The CDR3 is 15 residues long. With 4 bases clipped from V and 2 bases from J, the junction kept 5 bases outside the gene matches.

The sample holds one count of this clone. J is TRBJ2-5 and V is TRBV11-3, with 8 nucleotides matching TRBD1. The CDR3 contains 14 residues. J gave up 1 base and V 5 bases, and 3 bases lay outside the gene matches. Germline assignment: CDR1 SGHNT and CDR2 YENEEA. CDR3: CASSPGTGQETQYF. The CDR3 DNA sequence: TGTGCCAGCAGCCCCGGGACAGGCCAAGAGACCCAGTACTTC. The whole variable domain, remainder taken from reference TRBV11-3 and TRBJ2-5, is EAGVVQSPRYKIIEKKQPVAFWCNPISGHNTLYWYLQNLGQGPELLIRYENEEAVDDSQLPKDRFSAERLKGVDSTLKIQPAELGDSAVYLCASSPGTGQETQYFGPGTRLLVL.

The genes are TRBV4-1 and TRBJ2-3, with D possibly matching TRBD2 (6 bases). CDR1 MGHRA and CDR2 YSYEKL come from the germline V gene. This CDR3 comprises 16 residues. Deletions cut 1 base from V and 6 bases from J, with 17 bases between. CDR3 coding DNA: TGCGCCAGCAGCCAAGTGGGGGGACTCACCGGGGATACGCAGTATTTT. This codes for CASSQVGGLTGDTQYF.

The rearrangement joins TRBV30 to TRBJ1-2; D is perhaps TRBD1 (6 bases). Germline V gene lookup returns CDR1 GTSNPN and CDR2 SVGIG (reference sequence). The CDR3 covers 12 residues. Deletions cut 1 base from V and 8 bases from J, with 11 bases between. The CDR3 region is CAWSGTVSGYTF. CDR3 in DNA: TGTGCCTGGAGTGGGACAGTATCCGGCTACACCTTC.

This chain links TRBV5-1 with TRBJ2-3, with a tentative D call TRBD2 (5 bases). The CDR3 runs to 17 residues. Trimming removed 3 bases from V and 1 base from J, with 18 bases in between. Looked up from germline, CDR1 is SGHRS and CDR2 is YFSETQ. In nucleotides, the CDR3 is TGCGCCAGCAGCTCAGGAGGAGGTTTTGGTGGCACAGATACGCAGTATTTT. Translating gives CASSSGGGFGGTDTQYF.

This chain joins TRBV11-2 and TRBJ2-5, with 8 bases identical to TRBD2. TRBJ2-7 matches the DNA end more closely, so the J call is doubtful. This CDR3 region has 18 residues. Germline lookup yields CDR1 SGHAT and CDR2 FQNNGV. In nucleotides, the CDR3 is TGTGCCAGCAGCTTAGATCCGACTAGCGTAGCAGTGATCTACGAGCAGTACTTC. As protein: CASSLDPTSVAVIYEQYF.

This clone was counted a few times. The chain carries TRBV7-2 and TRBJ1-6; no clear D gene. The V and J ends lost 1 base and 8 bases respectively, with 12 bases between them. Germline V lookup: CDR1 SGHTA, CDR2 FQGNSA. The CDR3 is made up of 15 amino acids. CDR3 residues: CASSLGGPSHSPLHF. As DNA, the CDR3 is TGTGCCAGCAGCTTAGGCGGGCCATCGCATTCACCCCTCCACTTT.

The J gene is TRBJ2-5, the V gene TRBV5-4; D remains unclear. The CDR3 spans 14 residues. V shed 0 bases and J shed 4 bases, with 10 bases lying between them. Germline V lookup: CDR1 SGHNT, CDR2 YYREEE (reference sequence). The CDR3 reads CASSLGSGRETQYF. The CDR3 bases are TGTGCCAGCAGCTTGGGTTCTGGCCGAGAGACCCAGTACTTC.

The CDR3 reads CATRGDRVVNTEAFF. In nucleotides, the CDR3 is TGTGCCACTAGAGGGGATCGGGTAGTGAACACTGAAGCTTTCTTT. The chain joins TRBV19 to TRBJ1-1, with D tentatively TRBD1 (5 bases). The germline V and J ends were trimmed by 10 bases and 0 bases, with 18 bases remaining between them. CDR3 length: 15 amino acids. The V gene's germline CDR1 is LNHDA and CDR2 SQIVND (reference sequence).

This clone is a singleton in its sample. The CDR3 nucleotides read TGTGCCAGCAGCTTTGTTGAAGAACAGGGGTTTGTCGGCTACACCTTC. Amino acids: CASSFVEEQGFVGYTF. The chain uses TRBV28 and TRBJ1-2; 7 bases match TRBD1. The trim removed 6 bases at V and 8 bases at J, leaving 18 bases unmatched. There are 16 residues in the CDR3. Looked up from germline, CDR1 is MDHEN and CDR2 is SYDVKM.

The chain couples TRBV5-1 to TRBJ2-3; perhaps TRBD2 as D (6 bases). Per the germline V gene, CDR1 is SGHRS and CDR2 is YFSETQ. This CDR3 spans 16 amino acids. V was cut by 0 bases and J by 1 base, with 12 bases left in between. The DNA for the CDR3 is TGCGCCAGCAGCTTGGACCTGGGGGGAGGCACAGATACGCAGTATTTT. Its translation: CASSLDLGGGTDTQYF.

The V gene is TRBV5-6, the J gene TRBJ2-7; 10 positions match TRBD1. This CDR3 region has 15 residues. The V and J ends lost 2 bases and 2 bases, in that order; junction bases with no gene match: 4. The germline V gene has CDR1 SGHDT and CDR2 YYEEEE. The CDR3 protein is CASSFPGQGPYEQYF. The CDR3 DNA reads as TGTGCCAGCAGCTTTCCGGGACAGGGGCCCTACGAGCAGTACTTC.